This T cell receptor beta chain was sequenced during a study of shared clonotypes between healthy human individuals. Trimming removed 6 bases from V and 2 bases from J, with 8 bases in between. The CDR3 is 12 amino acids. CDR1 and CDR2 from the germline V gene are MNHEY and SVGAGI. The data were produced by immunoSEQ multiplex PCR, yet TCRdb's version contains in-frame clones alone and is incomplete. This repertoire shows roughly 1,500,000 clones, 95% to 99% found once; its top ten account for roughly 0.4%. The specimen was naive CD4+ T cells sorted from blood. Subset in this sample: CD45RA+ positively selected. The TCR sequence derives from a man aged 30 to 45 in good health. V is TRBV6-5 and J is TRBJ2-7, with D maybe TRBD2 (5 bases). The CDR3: CASSFGAYEQYF. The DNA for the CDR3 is TGTGCCAGCAGCTTCGGGGCCTACGAGCAGTACTTC.